This T cell receptor (beta chain) was identified during a study of CD8 T cells in ankylosing spondylitis. Germline-derived CDR1 and CDR2 are MNHNS and SASEGT. Losses at the gene ends were 6 bases for V and 2 bases for J; bases not matched to a gene: 4. This CDR3 has 14 amino acids. Comment on this clonotype: What it recognizes is unknown.

Libraries for TCR beta were made by quantitative 5'-RACE with molecular barcodes. TCRdb used MiXCR to reprocess the 5' RACE reads, holding one entry per CDR3 protein. The sample consists of about 360,000 distinct CDR3 sequences, about 20% of them appearing once. Study-level findings and limits: Relatively scarce in peripheral blood, disease-linked clones were CD8+.

The TCR sequence derives from a male donor with ankylosing spondylitis or in good health (not recorded which). The chain employs TRBV6-1 and TRBJ2-1, with 7 bases fitting TRBD1. Sequencing used blood, either unsorted or a sorted T cell fraction (not recorded which). This CDR3 is CASRWTGTYNEQFF. CDR3 DNA sequence: TGTGCCAGCAGGTGGACAGGTACCTACAATGAGCAGTTCTTC.